This paragraph reports one T cell receptor beta chain. Its antigen specificity is not known. Per-base qualities were not stored, and no clone one base away is much larger. This specimen's time point label, per the study, means: about 28 days (+/-7) after the second vaccine dose. Because spike-specific TCR depth and breadth did not differ between the two schedules, AZD1222 recipients who got a second dose at roughly 4 weeks were pooled with those who got a second dose at roughly 12 weeks. Vaccinee samples were obtained from the UK trials COV001 and COV002, which included a single-blind randomized controlled phase 2/3 trial of AZD1222 (ChAdOx1 nCoV-19) in healthy adults. For TCRbeta chain sequencing, PBMC samples from trial participants were taken at day 0 and at day 28 after the second dose. The CDR3 regions of human TCRbeta chains were subjected to immunosequencing. On the study's bioinformatics: Repertoire TCRs were matched against a reference library of SARS-CoV-2-specific TCRs generated with the MIRA antigen-specificity platform. Breadth was defined as the fraction of unique TCRs that were SARS-CoV-2-associated. Depth was defined as the fraction of total T cells that were SARS-CoV-2-associated. Using the MIRA data, each spike-specific TCR was mapped to the spike region that the TCR reacts to and placed in a CD4 or CD8 class. Log10-transformed breadth and depth values were compared by one-way ANOVA with Sidak's multiple comparisons tests. In TCRdb, the immuneACCESS table is reduced to in-frame sequences with V and J assigned. These tables do not hold every clone; where another copy was compared, an unresolved V gene accounts for under half, and the others remain unexplained. V and J calls and clone size are given by that table; D and trimming were obtained from the DNA. The sample table shows some 130,000 clones, and just under 95% are seen once. The top ten clones comprise about 1.1% of the sample.

The data belong to a study of T cell responses to AZD1222 COVID-19 vaccine (dated by TCRdb to the early 2020s). Some background on the complete study: TCR sequencing was performed for roughly 250 trial participants, of whom 200 to 210 were given two doses of AZD1222 and around 26 were given two doses of MenACWY control vaccine. Trial participants were enrolled by age into subgroups of 18-55, 56-69 and 70-plus years, and around 150, 28 and 57 TCR-sequenced participants, respectively, were included in these subgroups.

Its CDR3 holds 14 amino acids, cysteine through phenylalanine. The read is trimmed to its CDR3 DNA, 42 bases read in frame from base 1. As encoded in the germline V gene, CDR1 is LGHNA while CDR2 is YNFKEQ. Trimming accounts for 7 bases at V and 9 bases at J, while the number of junction bases matched to no gene is 6. Overall study results and their limits: The 56-69-year group was small, and its depth increase did not reach significance, likely because of low power. Reportedly, close to half of the unique spike-specific TCRs recognized epitopes lying outside the regions that are mutated in the B.1.351 and B.1.1.7 variants. Only 5 to 7 AZD1222 recipients were SARS-CoV-2 seropositive at baseline, limiting conclusions about previously exposed vaccinees. Most participants were white British and females outnumbered males, and the authors suggested that clonal diversity may have been underestimated. Vaccine-associated CD4 TCRs spanned the whole spike protein, with dominant responses in regions 160-218 and 743-854. Spike-specific TCR breadth and depth rose significantly after two AZD1222 doses compared with day 0 and with MenACWY recipients. Because no day 14 peak-response samples were available, the repertoires could be characterized only after the peak T cell response.

The specimen was peripheral blood, collected 28 days after the second AZD1222 dose. The chain joins TRBV4-2 to TRBJ1-6, with TRBD1 matching 10 junction bases. The receptor was isolated from an adult who received the AZD1222 COVID-19 vaccine. The nucleotide sequence reads TGTGCCAGCACCCGGACAGGGGGGACTTCACCCCTCCACTTT. Its protein reads: CASTRTGGTSPLHF.